The clone carrying this TCR beta chain has ten or more counts. The antigen remains undetermined. These data are taken from a study of early T cells in non-severe SARS-CoV-2 infection. Study information: Sequencing was performed on bulk RNA from unsorted whole blood, leaving chains unpaired.

Unique molecular identifiers were attached to individual cDNA molecules. Using its own MiXCR run on the 5' RACE reads, TCRdb lists one record per CDR3 protein. Of more than 75,000 distinct CDR3 sequences in the sample, around 13% were seen once. Germline loops: CDR1 LGHDT, CDR2 YNNKEL (reference sequence). V was shortened by 1 base and J by 3 bases, with 13 bases between the two germline ends. The CDR3 is made up of 15 amino acids. Study-wide results and limits: VDJdb matching skewed toward anti-spike CD8 responses, missing private and CD4 specificities.

The sequenced material came from whole blood. V gene TRBV3-1 combines with J gene TRBJ2-7, with D tentatively TRBD1 (5 bases). The TCR sequence derives from an adult who was a healthcare worker with PCR-confirmed SARS-CoV-2 infection or an uninfected control (not recorded which). This chain's CDR3 is CASSQGQLDLYEQYF. CDR3 bases: TGTGCCAGCAGCCAAGGACAGCTCGACCTCTACGAGCAGTACTTC.